Included here is one T cell receptor beta chain sequence, with context. Its antigen is as yet unknown. The sample's treatment: approximately 18 received Ad26.COV2.S at low or high dose, single or two shots; several received placebo; per-sample allocation not given. Sampling happened 63 days after the first vaccine or placebo injection. Only in-frame clones appear in the TCRdb table, and some are missing; sequencing was by immunoSEQ multiplex PCR. Among more than 400,000 clones listed, about 92% were seen once. Germline CDR1 and CDR2: MNHEY and SVGAGI. This CDR3 comprises 13 residues. Losses at the gene ends were 6 bases for V and 7 bases for J; bases not matched to a gene: 4. This specimen belongs to a study of Ad26.COV2.S vaccination and SARS-CoV-2 variants. Study-wide findings and caveats: Among vaccine recipients, spike-specific TCR breadth exceeded that of placebo recipients. After vaccination, reports described spike-specific CD8+ and CD4+ T cell responses as showing substantial breadth.

This receptor was identified in a person aged 18 to 65 who received the Ad26.COV2.S COVID-19 vaccine or a placebo. This sample comprised peripheral blood, obtained in a trial of Ad26.COV2.S vaccine versus placebo. This chain joins TRBV6-5 and TRBJ2-2; 8 bases match TRBD1. CDR3 in amino acids: CASRPGGVGELFF. For the CDR3, the DNA is TGTGCCAGCAGGCCAGGGGGCGTCGGGGAGCTGTTTTTT.